A selection of T cell receptor beta chains follows, all from one sample in a study of human T cells and chemical hapten exposure. TCRdb redid the calling of the RACE reads with MiXCR, one entry per CDR3 protein. The table has roughly 100,000 distinct CDR3 sequences, 8.5% to 9% seen once. Sequenced sample: whole blood. Source of these receptors: a female donor in good health. Some clones in this sample may be carry-over from other donors' samples. Each CDR3 is given with its conserved first and last residue. D genes are given only for firm matches. Size is omitted from some rows. Given values are once, few, many or a class for expanded clones.

V	size	D	J	DNA	CDR3
TRBV6-6	few	.	TRBJ2-4	TGTGCCAGCAGTCCGCCCCCGGGGGGCATAGGAGCCAAAAACATTCAGTACTTC	CASSPPPGGIGAKNIQYF
TRBV12-3/TRBV12-4	.	TRBD1	TRBJ1-5	TGTGCCAGCAGCTCACAGGGGGCCGCTCAGCCCCAGCATTTT	CASSSQGAAQPQHF
TRBV29-1	.	.	TRBJ2-1	TGCAGCGTTGACAGGGTAAGCTCCTACAATGAGCAGTTCTTC	CSVDRVSSYNEQFF
TRBV27	few	.	TRBJ2-7	TGTGCCAGCAGTCCGATGGCAGGTATTGAGCAGTACTTC	CASSPMAGIEQYF
TRBV20-1	.	.	TRBJ1-2	TGCAGTGCCCTCCCCGACAGGCTTTTTTATGGCTACACCTTC	CSALPDRLFYGYTF
TRBV5-4	few	TRBD2	TRBJ2-3	TGTGCCAGCAGCTTTTTCCAGCGGGACCTTGGAGATACGCAGTATTTT	CASSFFQRDLGDTQYF
TRBV7-9	.	TRBD2	TRBJ2-3	TGTGCCAGCAGCCCCCGGACTAGCGTGGGCACAGATACGCAGTATTTT	CASSPRTSVGTDTQYF
TRBV6-6	many	TRBD1	TRBJ1-1	TGTGCCAGCAGTTATGGAGGGGTCGGACAGGGGGACACTGAAGCTTTCTTT	CASSYGGVGQGDTEAFF
TRBV19	.	.	TRBJ1-4	TGTGCCAGTAGTACCCCTAATGAAAAACTGTTTTTT	CASSTPNEKLFF
TRBV20-1	.	.	TRBJ2-1	TGCAGTGGAGAAGTAAGGCTCAATGAGCAGTTCTTC	CSGEVRLNEQFF
TRBV24-1	few	.	TRBJ2-1	TGTGCCACCAGTGACCCCGGGACCGCTGTGGACGATGAGCAGTTCTTC	CATSDPGTAVDDEQFF
TRBV5-1	.	TRBD1	TRBJ1-6	TGCGCCAGCAGACCCCAACAGGGGGCTAATTCACCCCTCAACTTT	CASRPQQGANSPLNF